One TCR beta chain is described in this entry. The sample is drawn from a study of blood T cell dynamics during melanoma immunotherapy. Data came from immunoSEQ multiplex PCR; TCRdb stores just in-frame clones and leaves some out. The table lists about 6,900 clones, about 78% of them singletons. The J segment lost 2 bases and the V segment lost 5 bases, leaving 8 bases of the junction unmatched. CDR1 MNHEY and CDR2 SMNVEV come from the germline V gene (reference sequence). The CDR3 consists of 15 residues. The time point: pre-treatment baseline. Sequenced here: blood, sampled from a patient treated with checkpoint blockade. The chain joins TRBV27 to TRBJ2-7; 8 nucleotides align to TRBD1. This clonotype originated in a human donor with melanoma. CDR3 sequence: CASSLGQGGTYEQYF. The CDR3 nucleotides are TGTGCCAGCAGTCTAGGACAGGGCGGCACCTACGAGCAGTACTTC.